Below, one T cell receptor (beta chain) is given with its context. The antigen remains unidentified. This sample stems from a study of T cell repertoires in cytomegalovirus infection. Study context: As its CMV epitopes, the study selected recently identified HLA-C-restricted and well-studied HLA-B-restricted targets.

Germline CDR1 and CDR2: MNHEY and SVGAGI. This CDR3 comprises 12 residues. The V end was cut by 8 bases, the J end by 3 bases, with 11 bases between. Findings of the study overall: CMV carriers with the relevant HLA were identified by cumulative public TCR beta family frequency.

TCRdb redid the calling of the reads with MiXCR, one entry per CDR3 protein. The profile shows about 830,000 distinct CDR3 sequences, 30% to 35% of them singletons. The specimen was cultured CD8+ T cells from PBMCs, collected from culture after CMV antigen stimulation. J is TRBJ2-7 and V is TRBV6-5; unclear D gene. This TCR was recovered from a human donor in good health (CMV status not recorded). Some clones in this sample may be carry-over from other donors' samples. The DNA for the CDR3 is TGTGCCAGCGACACAGAAAACTACGAGCAGTACTTC. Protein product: CASDTENYEQYF.